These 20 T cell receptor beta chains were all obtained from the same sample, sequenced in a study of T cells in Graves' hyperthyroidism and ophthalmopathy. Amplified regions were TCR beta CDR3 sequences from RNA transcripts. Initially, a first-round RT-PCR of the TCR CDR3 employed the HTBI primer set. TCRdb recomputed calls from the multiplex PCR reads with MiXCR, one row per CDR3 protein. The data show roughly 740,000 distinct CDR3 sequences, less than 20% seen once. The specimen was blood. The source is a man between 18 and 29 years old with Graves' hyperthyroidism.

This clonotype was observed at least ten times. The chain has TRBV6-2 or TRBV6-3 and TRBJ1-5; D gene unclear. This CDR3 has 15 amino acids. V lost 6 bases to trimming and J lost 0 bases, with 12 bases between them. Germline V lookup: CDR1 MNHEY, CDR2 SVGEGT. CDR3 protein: CASSPLGNSNQPQHF. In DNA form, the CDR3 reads TGTGCCAGCAGCCCTCTTGGGAATAGCAATCAGCCCCAGCATTTT.

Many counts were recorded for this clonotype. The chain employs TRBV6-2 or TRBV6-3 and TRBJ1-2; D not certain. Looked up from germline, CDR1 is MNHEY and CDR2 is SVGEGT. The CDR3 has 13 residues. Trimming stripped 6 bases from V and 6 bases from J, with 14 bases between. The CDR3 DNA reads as TGTGCCAGCAGCCCGGACGGATCCCATGGCTACACCTTC. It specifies CASSPDGSHGYTF.

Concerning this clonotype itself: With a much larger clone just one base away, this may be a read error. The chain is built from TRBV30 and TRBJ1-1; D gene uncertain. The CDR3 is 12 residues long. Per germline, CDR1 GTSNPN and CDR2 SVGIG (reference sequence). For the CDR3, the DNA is TGTGCCTGGACAGGATCGAACACTAAAGCTTTCTTT. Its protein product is CAWTGSNTKAFF.

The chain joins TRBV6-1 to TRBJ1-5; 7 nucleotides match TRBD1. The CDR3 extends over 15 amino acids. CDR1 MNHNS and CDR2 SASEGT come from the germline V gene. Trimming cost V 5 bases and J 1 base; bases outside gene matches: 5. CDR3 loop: CASSQRGQSNQPQHF. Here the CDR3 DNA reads TGTGCCAGCAGTCAGAGGGGGCAAAGCAATCAGCCCCAGCATTTT.

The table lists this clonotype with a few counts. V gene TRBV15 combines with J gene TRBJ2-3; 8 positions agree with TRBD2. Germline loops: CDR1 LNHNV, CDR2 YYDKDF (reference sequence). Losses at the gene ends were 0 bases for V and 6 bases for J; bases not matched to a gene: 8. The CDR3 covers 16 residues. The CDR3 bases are TGTGCCACCAGCAGAGATGGCGGGAGGAGCGGGGATACGCAGTATTTT. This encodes CATSRDGGRSGDTQYF.

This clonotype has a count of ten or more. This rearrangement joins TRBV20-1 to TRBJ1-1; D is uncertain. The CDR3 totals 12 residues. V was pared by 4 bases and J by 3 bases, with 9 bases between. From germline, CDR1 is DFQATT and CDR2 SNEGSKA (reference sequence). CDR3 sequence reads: CSAMAGYTEAFF. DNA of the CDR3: TGCAGTGCTATGGCGGGTTACACTGAAGCTTTCTTT.

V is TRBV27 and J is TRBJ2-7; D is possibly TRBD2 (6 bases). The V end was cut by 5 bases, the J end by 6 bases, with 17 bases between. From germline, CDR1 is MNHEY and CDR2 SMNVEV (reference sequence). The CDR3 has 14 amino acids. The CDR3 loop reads CASSTVVGGSEQYF. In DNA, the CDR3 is TGTGCCAGCAGTACTGTCGTTGGGGGGTCCGAGCAGTACTTC.

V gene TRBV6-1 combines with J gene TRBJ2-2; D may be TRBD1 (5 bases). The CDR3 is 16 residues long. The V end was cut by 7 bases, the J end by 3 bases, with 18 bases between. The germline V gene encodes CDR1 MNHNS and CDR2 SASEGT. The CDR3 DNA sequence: TGTGCCAGCAAACAAAAGTTAGGGGATTACACCGGGGAGCTGTTTTTT. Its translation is CASKQKLGDYTGELFF.

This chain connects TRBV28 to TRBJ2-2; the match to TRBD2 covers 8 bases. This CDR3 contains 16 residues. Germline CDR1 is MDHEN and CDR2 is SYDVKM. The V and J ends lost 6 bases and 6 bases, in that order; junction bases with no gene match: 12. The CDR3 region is CASSSLKWREAGELFF. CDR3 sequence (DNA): TGTGCCAGCAGCTCCTTAAAATGGCGGGAGGCCGGGGAGCTGTTTTTT.

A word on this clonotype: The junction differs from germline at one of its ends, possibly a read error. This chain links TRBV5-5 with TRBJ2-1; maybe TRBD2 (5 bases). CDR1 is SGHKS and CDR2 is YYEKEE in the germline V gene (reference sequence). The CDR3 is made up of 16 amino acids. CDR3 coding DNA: TGTGCCAGCAGCTTAATGGGGTCTAGCTCCCACAATGAGCAGTTCTTC. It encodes CASSLMGSSSHNEQFF. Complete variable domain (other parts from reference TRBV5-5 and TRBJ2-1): DAGVTQSPTHLIKTRGQQVTLRCSPISGHKSVSWYQQVLGQGPQFIFQYYEKEERGRGNFPDRFSARQFPNYSSELNVNALLLGDSALYLCASSLMGSSSHNEQFFGPGTRLTVL.

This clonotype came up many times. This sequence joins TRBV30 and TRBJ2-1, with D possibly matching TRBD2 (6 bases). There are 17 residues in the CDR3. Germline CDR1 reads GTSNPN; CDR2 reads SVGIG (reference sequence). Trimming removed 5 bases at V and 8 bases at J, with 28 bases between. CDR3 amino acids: CAWAKERAEGLQDEQFF. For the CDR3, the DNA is TGTGCCTGGGCCAAGGAGCGGGCCGAGGGCCTACAAGATGAGCAGTTCTTC.

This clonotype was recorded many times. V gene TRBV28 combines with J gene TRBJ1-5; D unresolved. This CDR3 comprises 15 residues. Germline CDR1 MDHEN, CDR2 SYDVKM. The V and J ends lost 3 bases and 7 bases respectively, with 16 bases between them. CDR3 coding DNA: TGTGCCAGCAGTTTTGTACCGGGCCCCCAACAGCCCCAGCATTTT. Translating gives CASSFVPGPQQPQHF.

CDR3 nucleotide sequence: TGCAGTGCTAGTCAAGCGGGAGGCAATGAGCAGTTCTTC. Translating it yields CSASQAGGNEQFF. V and J are TRBV20-1 and TRBJ2-1; TRBD2 aligns across 9 bases. The germline V gene has CDR1 DFQATT and CDR2 SNEGSKA (reference sequence). The CDR3 consists of 13 residues. V lost 3 bases to trimming and J lost 6 bases; unmatched junction nucleotides: 3.

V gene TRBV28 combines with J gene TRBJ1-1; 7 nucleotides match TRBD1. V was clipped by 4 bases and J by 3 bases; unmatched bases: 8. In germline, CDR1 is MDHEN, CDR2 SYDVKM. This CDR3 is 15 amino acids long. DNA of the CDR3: TGTGCCAGCAGTTCCCTCGACAGGGCCGACACTGAAGCTTTCTTT. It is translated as CASSSLDRADTEAFF.

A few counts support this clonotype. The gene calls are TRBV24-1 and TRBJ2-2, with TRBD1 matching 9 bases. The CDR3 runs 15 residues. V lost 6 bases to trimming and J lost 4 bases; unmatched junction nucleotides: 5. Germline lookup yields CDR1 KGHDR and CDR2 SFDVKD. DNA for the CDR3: TGTGCCACCAGTCCCCGGACAGGGGTCACCGGGGAGCTGTTTTTT. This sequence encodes CATSPRTGVTGELFF.

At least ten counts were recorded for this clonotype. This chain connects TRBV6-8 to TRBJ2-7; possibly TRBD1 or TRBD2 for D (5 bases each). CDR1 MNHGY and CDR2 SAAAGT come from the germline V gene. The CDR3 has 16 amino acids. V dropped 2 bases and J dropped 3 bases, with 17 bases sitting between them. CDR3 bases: TGTGCCAGCAGTTACGCGTCCGGGACCTCTTTCTACGAGCAGTACTTC. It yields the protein CASSYASGTSFYEQYF.

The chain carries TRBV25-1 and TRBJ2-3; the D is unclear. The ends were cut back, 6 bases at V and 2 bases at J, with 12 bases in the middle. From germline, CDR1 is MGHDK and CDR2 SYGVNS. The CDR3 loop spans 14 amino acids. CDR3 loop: CASRGTSLTDTQYF. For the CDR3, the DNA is TGTGCCAGCAGGGGCACCTCCCTCACAGATACGCAGTATTTT.

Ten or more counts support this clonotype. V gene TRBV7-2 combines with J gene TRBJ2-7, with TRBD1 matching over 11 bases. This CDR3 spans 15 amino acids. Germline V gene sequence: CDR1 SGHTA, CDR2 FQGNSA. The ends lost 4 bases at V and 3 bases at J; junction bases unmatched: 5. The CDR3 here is CASSWTGTGGYEQYF. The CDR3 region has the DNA TGTGCCAGCAGCTGGACCGGGACAGGGGGCTACGAGCAGTACTTC.

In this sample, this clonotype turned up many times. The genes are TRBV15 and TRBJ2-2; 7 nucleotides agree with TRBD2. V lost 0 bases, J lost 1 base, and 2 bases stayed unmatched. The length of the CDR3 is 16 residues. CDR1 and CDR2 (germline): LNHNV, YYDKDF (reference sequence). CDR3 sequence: CATSRDRTRNTGELFF. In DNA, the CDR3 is TGTGCCACCAGCAGAGACCGGACTAGGAACACCGGGGAGCTGTTTTTT.

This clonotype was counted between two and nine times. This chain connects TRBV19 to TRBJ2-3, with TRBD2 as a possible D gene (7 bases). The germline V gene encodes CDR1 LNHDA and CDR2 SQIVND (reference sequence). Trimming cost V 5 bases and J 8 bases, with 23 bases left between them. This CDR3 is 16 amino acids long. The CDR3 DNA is TGTGCCAGTAGTCTCGGGACACCTTGGGGGGGCGGTACGCAGTATTTT. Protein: CASSLGTPWGGGTQYF.